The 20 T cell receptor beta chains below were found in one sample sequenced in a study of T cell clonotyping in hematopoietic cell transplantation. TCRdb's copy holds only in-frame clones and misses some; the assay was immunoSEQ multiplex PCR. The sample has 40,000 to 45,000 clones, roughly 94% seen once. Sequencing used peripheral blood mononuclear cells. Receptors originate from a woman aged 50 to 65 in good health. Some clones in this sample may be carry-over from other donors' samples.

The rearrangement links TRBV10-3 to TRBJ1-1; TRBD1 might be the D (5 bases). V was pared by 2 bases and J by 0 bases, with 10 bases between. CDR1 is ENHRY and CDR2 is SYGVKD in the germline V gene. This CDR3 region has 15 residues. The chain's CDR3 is CAISEQGTLNTEAFF. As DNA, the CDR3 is TGTGCCATCAGTGAGCAGGGAACCCTGAACACTGAAGCTTTCTTT.

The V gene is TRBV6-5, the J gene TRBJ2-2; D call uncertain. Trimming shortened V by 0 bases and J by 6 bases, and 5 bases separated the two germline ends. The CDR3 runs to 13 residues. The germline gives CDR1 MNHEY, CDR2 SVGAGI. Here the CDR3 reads CASSYSVPGELFF. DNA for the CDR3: TGTGCCAGCAGTTACTCGGTACCCGGGGAGCTGTTTTTT.

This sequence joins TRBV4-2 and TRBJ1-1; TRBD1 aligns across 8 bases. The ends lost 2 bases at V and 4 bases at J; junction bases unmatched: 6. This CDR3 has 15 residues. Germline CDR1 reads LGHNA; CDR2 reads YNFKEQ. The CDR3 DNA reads TGTGCCAGCAGCCAATCCCTACAGGGGGGCACTGAAGCTTTCTTT. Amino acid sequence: CASSQSLQGGTEAFF.

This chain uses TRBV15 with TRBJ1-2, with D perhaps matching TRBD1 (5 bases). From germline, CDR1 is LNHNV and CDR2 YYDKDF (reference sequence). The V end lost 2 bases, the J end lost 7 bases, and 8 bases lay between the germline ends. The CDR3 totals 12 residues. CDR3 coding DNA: TGTGCCACCAGCAGACCTCAGGGTGGCTACACCTTC. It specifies CATSRPQGGYTF.

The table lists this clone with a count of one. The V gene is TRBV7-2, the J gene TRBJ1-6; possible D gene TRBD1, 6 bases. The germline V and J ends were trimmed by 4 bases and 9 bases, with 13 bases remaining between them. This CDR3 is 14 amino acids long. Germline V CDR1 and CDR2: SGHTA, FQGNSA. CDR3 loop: CASSSRTEFSPLHF. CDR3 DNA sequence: TGTGCCAGCAGCTCCCGGACAGAGTTTTCACCCCTCCACTTT. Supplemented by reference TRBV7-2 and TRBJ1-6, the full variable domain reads GAGVSQSPSNKVTEKGKDVELRCDPISGHTALYWYRQSLGQGLEFLIYFQGNSAPDKSGLPSDRFSAERTGGSVSTLTIQRTQQEDSAVYLCASSSRTEFSPLHFGNGTRLTVT.

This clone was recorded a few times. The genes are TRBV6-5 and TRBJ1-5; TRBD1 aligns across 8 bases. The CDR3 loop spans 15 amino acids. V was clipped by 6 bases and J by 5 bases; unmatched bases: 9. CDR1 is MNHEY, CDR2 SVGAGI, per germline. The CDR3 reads CASSRDRSFHQPQHF. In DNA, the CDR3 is TGTGCCAGCAGCCGGGACAGGAGCTTCCATCAGCCCCAGCATTTT.

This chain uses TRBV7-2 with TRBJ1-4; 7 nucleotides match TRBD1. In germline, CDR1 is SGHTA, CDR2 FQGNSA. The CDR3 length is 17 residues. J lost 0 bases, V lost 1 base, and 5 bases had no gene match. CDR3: CASSLGAGTATNEKLFF. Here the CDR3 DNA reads TGTGCCAGCAGCTTAGGGGCTGGGACAGCAACTAATGAAAAACTGTTTTTT.

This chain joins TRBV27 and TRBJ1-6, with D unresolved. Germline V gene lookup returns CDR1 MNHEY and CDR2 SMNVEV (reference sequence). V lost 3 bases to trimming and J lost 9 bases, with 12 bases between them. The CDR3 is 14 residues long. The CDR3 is CASSFFEWGSPLHF. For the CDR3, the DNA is TGTGCCAGCAGTTTCTTTGAATGGGGTTCACCCCTCCACTTT.

The CDR3 DNA reads TGCGCCAGCAGCTTGAGCGGTAGCAATCAGCCCCAGCATTTT. It yields the protein CASSLSGSNQPQHF. The chain employs TRBV5-1 and TRBJ1-5; D remains unclear. The V end lost 1 base, the J end lost 0 bases, and 5 bases lay between the germline ends. CDR1 and CDR2 from the germline V gene are SGHRS and YFSETQ. The CDR3 extends over 14 amino acids.

The CDR3 DNA sequence: TGTGCCAGCAGGTTGGACAGGGTTTATTTGGGCTATGGCTACACCTTC. This sequence encodes CASRLDRVYLGYGYTF. The chain employs TRBV7-6 and TRBJ1-2; 8 nucleotides agree with TRBD1. The V gene end was trimmed by 6 bases and the J gene end by 4 bases; junction bases not matched to a gene: 13. The CDR3 sequence is 16 residues long. Germline V gives CDR1 SGHVS, CDR2 FNYEAQ. Variable domain in full (rest from reference TRBV7-6 and TRBJ1-2): GAGVSQSPRYKVTKRGQDVALRCDPISGHVSLYWYRQALGQGPEFLTYFNYEAQQDKSGLPNDRFSAERPEGSISTLTIQRTEQRDSAMYRCASRLDRVYLGYGYTFGSGTRLTVV.

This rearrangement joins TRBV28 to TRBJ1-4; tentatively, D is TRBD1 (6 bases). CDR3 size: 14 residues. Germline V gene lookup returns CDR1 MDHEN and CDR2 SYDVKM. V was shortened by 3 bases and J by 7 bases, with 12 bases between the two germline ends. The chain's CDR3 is CASSLVQGSEKLFF. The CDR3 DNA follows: TGTGCCAGCAGTTTGGTACAGGGAAGTGAAAAACTGTTTTTT.

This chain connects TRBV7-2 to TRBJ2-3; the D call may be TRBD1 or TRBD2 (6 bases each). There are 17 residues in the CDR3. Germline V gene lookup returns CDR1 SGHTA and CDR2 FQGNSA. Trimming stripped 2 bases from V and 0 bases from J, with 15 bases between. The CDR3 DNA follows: TGTGCCAGCAGCTTATCCGTTAGGGGGGCTAGCACAGATACGCAGTATTTT. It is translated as CASSLSVRGASTDTQYF.

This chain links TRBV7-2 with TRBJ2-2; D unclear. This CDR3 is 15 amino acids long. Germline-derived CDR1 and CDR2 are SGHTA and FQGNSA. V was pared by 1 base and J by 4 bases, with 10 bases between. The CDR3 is CASSLEVGTTGELFF. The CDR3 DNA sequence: TGTGCCAGCAGCTTAGAAGTGGGTACCACCGGGGAGCTGTTTTTT. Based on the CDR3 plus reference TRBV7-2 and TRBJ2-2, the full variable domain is GAGVSQSPSNKVTEKGKDVELRCDPISGHTALYWYRQSLGQGLEFLIYFQGNSAPDKSGLPSDRFSAERTGGSVSTLTIQRTQQEDSAVYLCASSLEVGTTGELFFGEGSRLTVL.

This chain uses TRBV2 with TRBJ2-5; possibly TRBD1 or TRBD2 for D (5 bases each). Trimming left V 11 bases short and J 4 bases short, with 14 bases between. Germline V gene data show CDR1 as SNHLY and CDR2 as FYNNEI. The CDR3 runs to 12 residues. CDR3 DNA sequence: TGTGCCTCGGGGCCAGGGCGAGAGACCCAGTACTTC. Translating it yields CASGPGRETQYF.

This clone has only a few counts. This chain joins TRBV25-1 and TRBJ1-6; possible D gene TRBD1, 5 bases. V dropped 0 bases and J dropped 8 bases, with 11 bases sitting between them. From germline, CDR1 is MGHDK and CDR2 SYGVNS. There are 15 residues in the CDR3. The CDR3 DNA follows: TGTGCCAGCAGTGAATATGGCAGGGCCTATTCACCCCTCCACTTT. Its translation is CASSEYGRAYSPLHF.

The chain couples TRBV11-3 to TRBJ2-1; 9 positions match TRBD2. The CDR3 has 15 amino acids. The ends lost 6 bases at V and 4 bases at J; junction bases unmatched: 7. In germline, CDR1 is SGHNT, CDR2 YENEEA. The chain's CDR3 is CASSSSGGLYNEQFF. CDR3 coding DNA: TGTGCCAGCAGTTCCAGCGGGGGGCTTTACAATGAGCAGTTCTTC.

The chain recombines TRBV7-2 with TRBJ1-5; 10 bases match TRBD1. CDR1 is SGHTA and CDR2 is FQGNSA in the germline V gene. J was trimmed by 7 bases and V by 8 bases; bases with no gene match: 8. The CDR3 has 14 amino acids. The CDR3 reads CASGRDRGFQPQHF. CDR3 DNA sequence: TGTGCCAGCGGACGGGACAGGGGATTCCAGCCCCAGCATTTT.

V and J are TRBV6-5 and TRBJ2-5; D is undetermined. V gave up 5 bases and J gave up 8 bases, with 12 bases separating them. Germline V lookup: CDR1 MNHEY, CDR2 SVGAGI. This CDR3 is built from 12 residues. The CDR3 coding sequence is TGTGCCAGCAGTCTGCCGAGCCCTACCCAGTACTTC. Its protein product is CASSLPSPTQYF.

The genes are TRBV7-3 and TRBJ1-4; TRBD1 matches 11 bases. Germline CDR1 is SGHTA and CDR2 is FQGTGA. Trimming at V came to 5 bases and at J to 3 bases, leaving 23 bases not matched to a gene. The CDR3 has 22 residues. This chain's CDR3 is CASSPTTRDRGFFGFSNEKLFF. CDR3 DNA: TGTGCCAGCAGCCCGACTACTCGGGACAGGGGGTTTTTTGGTTTCTCTAATGAAAAACTGTTTTTT.

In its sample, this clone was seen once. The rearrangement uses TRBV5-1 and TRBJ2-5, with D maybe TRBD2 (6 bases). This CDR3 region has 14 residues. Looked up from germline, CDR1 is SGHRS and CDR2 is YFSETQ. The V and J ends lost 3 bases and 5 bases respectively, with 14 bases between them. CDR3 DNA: TGCGCCAGCAGCTCTCAAGGGGCGGGGGAGACCCAGTACTTC. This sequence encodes CASSSQGAGETQYF. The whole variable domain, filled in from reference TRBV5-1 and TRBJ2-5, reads KAGVTQTPRYLIKTRGQQVTLSCSPISGHRSVSWYQQTPGQGLQFLFEYFSETQRNKGNFPGRFSGRQFSNSRSEMNVSTLELGDSALYLCASSSQGAGETQYFGPGTRLLVL.